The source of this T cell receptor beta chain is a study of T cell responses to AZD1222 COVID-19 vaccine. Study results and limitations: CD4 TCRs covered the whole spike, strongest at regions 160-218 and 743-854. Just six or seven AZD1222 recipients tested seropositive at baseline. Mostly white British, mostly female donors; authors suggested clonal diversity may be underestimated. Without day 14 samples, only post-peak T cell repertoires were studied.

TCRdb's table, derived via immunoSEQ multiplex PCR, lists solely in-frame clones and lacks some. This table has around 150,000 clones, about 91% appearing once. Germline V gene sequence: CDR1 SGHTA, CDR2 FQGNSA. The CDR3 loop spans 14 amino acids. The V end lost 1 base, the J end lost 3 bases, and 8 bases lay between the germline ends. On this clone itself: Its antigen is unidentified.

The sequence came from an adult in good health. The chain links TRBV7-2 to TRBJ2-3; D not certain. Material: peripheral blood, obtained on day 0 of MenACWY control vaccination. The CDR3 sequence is CASSLGLSTDTQYF. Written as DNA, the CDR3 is TGTGCCAGCAGCTTAGGGCTATCTACAGATACGCAGTATTTT.